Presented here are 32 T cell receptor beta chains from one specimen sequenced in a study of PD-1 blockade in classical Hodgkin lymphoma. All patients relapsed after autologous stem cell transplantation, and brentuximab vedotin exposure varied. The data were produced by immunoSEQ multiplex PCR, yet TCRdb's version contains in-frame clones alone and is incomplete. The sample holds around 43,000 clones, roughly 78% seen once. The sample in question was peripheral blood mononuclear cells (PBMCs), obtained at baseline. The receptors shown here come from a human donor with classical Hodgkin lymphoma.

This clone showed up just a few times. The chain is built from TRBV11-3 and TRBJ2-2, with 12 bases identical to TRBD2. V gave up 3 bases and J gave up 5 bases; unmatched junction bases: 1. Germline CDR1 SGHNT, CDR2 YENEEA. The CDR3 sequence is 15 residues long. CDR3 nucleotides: TGTGCCAGCAGCTTCGGACTAGCGGGGACCGGGGAGCTGTTTTTT. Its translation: CASSFGLAGTGELFF.

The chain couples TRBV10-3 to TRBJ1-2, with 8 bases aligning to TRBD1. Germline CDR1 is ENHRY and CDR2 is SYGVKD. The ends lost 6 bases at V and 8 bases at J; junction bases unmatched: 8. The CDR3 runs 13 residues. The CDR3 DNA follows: TGTGCCATCAGGGACAGGGCTGGGGGCGGCTACACCTTC. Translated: CAIRDRAGGGYTF.

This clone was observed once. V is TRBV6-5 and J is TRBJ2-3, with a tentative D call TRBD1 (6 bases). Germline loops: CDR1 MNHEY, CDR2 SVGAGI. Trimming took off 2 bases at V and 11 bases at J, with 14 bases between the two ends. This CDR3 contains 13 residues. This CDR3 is CASSYARETGQYF. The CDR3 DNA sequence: TGTGCCAGCAGTTACGCTAGAGAGACAGGGCAGTATTTT.

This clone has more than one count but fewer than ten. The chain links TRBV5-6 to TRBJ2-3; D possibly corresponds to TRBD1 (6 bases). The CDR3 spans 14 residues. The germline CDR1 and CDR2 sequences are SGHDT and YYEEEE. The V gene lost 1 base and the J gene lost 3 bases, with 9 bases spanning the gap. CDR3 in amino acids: CASSLRGWTDTQYF. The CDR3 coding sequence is TGTGCCAGCAGCTTGAGGGGGTGGACAGATACGCAGTATTTT.

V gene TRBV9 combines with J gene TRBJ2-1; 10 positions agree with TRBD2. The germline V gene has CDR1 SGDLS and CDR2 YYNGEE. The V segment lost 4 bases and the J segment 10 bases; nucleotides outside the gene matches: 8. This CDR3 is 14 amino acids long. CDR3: CASSFTGTSVEQFF. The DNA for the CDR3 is TGTGCCAGCAGCTTTACCGGGACTAGCGTAGAGCAGTTCTTC.

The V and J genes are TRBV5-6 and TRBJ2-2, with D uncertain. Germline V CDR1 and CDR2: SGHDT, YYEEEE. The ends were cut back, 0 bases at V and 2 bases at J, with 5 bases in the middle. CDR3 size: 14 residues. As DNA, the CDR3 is TGTGCCAGCAGCTTGGTCCCAAACACCGGGGAGCTGTTTTTT. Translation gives CASSLVPNTGELFF.

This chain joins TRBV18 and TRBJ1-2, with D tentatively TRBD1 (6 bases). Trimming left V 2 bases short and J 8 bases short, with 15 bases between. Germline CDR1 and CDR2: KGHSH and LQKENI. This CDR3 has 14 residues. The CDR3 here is CASSPADSPGGYTF. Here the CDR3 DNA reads TGTGCCAGCTCACCAGCGGACAGCCCAGGGGGCTACACCTTC. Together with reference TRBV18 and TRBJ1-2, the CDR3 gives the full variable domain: NAGVMQNPRHLVRRRGQEARLRCSPMKGHSHVYWYRQLPEEGLKFMVYLQKENIIDESGMPKERFSAEFPKEGPSILRIQQVVRGDSAAYFCASSPADSPGGYTFGSGTRLTVV.

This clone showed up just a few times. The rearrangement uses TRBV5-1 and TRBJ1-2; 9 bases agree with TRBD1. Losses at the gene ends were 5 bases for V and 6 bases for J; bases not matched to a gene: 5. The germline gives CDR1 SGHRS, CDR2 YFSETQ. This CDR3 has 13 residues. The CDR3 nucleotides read TGCGCCAGCAGGTTACAGGGGGCGGATGGCTACACCTTC. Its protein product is CASRLQGADGYTF.

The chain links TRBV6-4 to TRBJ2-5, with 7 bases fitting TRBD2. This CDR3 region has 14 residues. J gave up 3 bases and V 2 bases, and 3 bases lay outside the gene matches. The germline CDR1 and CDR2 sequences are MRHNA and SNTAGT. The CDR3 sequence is CASSDLAVKETQYF. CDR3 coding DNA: TGTGCCAGCAGTGACCTAGCGGTTAAAGAGACCCAGTACTTC.

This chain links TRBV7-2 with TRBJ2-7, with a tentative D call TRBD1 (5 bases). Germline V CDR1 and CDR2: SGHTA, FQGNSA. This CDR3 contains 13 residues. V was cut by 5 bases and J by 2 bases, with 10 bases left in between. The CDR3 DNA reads TGTGCCAGCAGCCCCTTGGGGCCCTACGAGCAGTACTTC. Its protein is CASSPLGPYEQYF. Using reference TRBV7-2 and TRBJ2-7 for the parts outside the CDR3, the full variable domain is GAGVSQSPSNKVTEKGKDVELRCDPISGHTALYWYRQSLGQGLEFLIYFQGNSAPDKSGLPSDRFSAERTGGSVSTLTIQRTQQEDSAVYLCASSPLGPYEQYFGPGTRLTVT.

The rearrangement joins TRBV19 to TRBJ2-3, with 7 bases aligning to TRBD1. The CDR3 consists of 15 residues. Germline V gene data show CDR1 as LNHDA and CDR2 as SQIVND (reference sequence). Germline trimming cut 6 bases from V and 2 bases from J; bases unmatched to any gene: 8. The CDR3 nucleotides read TGTGCCAGTAGCCGACAGGGTTGGGACACAGATACGCAGTATTTT. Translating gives CASSRQGWDTDTQYF.

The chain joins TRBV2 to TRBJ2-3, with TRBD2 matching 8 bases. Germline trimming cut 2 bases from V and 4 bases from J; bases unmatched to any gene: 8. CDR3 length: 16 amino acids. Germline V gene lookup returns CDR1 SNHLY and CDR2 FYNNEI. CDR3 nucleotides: TGTGCCAGCAGTGAACCTACGACTAGCGAAGCAGATACGCAGTATTTT. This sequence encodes CASSEPTTSEADTQYF. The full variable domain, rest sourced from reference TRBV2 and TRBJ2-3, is EPEVTQTPSHQVTQMGQEVILRCVPISNHLYFYWYRQILGQKVEFLVSFYNNEISEKSEIFDDQFSVERPDGSNFTLKIRSTKLEDSAMYFCASSEPTTSEADTQYFGPGTRLTVL.

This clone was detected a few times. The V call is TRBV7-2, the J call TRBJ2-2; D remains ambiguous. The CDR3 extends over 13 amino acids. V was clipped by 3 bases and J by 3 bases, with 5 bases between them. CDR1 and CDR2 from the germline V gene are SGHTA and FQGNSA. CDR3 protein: CASSFTYTGELFF. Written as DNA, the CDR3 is TGTGCCAGCAGCTTCACATACACCGGGGAGCTGTTTTTT. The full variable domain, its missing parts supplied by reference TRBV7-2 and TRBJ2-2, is GAGVSQSPSNKVTEKGKDVELRCDPISGHTALYWYRQSLGQGLEFLIYFQGNSAPDKSGLPSDRFSAERTGGSVSTLTIQRTQQEDSAVYLCASSFTYTGELFFGEGSRLTVL.

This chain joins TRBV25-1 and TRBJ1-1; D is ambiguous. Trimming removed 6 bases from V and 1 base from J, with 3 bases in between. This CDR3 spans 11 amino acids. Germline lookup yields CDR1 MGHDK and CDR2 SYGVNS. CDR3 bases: TGTGCCAGCAGGCGGAACACTGAAGCTTTCTTT. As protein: CASRRNTEAFF.

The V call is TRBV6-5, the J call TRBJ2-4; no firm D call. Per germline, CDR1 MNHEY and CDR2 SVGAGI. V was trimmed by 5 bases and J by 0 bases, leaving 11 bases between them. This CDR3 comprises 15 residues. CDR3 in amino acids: CASSTTETAKNIQYF. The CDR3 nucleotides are TGTGCCAGCAGTACAACAGAAACAGCCAAAAACATTCAGTACTTC.

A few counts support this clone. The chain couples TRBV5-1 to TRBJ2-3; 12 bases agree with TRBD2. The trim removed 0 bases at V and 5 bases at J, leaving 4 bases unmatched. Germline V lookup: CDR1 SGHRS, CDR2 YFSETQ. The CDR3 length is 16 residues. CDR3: CASSLETSGGVDTQYF. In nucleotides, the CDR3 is TGCGCCAGCAGCTTGGAGACTAGCGGGGGAGTAGATACGCAGTATTTT.

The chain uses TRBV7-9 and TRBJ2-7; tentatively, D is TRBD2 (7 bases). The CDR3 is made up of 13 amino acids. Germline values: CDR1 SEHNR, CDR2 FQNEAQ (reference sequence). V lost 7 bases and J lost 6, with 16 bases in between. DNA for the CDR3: TGTGCCAGCACCTCGGGGGGCGCGGGCGAGCAGTACTTC. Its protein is CASTSGGAGEQYF.

CDR3 in amino acids: CASSRTSGAAYEQYF. DNA for the CDR3: TGTGCCAGCAGCCGGACTAGCGGGGCGGCCTACGAGCAGTACTTC. V gene TRBV6-1 combines with J gene TRBJ2-7, with 12 bases that match TRBD2. The CDR3 runs to 15 residues. After removal of 6 bases from V and 2 bases from J, the junction contained 5 bases not matched to a gene. The germline V gene encodes CDR1 MNHNS and CDR2 SASEGT.

CDR3 sequence reads: CASSLELPGPRAGEQYF. The CDR3 DNA reads TGTGCCAGCAGCCTCGAGCTCCCTGGACCGAGGGCAGGAGAGCAGTACTTC. The V gene is TRBV11-1, the J gene TRBJ2-7, with D maybe TRBD2 (5 bases). The CDR3 is 17 amino acids. CDR1 and CDR2 (germline): SGHAT, FQDESV (reference sequence). The V and J ends lost 5 bases and 7 bases respectively, with 27 bases between them.

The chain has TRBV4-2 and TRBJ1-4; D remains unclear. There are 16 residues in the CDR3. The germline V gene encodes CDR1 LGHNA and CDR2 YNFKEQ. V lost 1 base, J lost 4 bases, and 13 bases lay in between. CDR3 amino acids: CASSQASAGGNEKLFF. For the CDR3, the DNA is TGTGCCAGCAGCCAAGCTAGCGCGGGCGGTAATGAAAAACTGTTTTTT.

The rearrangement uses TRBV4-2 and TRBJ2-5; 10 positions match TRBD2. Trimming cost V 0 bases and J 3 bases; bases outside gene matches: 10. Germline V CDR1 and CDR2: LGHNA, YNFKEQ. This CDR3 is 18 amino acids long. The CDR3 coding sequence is TGTGCCAGCAGCCAAGATTTGCGCCTAGCGGGGGATGAAGAGACCCAGTACTTC. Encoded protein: CASSQDLRLAGDEETQYF.

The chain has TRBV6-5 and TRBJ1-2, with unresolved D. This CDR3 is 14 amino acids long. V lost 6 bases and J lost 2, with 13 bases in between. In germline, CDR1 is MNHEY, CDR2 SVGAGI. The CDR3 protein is CASRRTLRNYGYTF. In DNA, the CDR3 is TGTGCCAGCAGGCGGACCCTTAGAAACTATGGCTACACCTTC.

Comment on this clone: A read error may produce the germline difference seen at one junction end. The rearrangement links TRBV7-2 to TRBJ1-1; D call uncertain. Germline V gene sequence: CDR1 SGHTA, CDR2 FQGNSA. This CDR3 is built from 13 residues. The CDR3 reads CASSSYMNIEAFF. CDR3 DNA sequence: TGTGCCAGCAGCTCTTACATGAACATTGAAGCTTTCTTT.

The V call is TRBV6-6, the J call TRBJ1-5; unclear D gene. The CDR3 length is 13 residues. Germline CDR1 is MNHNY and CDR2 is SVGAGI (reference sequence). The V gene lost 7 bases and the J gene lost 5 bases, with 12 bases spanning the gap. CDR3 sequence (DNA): TGTGCCAGCATTGGGAGGTTCGATCAGCCCCAGCATTTT. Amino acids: CASIGRFDQPQHF.

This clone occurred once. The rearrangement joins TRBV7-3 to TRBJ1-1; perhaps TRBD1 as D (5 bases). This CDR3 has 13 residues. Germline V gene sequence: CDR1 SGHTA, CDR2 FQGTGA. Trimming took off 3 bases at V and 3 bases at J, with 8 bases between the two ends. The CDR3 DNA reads TGTGCCAGCAGCTTCGGGGGGGACACTGAAGCTTTCTTT. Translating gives CASSFGGDTEAFF. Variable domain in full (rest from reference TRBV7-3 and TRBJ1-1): GAGVSQTPSNKVTEKGKYVELRCDPISGHTALYWYRQSLGQGPEFLIYFQGTGAADDSGLPNDRFFAVRPEGSVSTLKIQRTERGDSAVYLCASSFGGDTEAFFGQGTRLTVV.

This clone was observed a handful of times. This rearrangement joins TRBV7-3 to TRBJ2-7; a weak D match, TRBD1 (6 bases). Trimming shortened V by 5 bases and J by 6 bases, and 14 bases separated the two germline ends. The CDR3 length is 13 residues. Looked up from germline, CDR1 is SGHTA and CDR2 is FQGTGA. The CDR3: CASSHRVGGEQYF. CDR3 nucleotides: TGTGCCAGCAGCCACAGGGTAGGGGGCGAGCAGTACTTC.

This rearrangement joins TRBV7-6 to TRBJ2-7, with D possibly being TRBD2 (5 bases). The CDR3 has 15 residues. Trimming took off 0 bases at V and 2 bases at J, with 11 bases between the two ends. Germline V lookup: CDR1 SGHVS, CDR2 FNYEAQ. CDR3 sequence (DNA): TGTGCCAGCAGCTTAGCCGGTGAGGGTCCCTACGAGCAGTACTTC. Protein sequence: CASSLAGEGPYEQYF.

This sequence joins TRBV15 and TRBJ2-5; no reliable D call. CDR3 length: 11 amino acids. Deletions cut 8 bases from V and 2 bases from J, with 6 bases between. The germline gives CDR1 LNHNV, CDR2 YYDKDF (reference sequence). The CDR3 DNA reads TGTGCCACCGGGTCTCAAGAGACCCAGTACTTC. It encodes CATGSQETQYF.

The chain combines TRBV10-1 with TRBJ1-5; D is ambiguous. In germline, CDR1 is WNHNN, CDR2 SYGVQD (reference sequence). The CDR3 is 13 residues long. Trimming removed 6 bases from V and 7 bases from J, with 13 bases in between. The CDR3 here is CASSEGEDQPQHF. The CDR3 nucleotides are TGCGCCAGCAGCGAGGGTGAGGACCAGCCCCAGCATTTT.

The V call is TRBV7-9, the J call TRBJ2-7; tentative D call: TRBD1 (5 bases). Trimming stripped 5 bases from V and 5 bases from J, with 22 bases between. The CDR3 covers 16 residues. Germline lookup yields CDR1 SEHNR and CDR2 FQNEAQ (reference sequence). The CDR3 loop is CASSPLGQGFLDEQYF. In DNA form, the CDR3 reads TGTGCCAGCAGCCCCTTAGGGCAGGGATTCCTTGACGAGCAGTACTTC.

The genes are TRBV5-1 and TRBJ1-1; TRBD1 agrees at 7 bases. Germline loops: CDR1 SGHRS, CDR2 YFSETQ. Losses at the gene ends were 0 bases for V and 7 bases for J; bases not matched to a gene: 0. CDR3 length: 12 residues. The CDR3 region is CASSLDRGEAFF. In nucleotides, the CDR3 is TGCGCCAGCAGCTTGGACAGGGGTGAAGCTTTCTTT. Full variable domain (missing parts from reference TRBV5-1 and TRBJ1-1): KAGVTQTPRYLIKTRGQQVTLSCSPISGHRSVSWYQQTPGQGLQFLFEYFSETQRNKGNFPGRFSGRQFSNSRSEMNVSTLELGDSALYLCASSLDRGEAFFGQGTRLTVV.

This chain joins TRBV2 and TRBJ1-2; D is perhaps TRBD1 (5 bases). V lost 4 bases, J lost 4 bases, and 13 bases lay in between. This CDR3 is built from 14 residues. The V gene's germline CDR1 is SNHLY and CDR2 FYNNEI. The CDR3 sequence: CASSGYGGVYGYTF. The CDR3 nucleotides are TGTGCCAGCAGTGGCTACGGGGGGGTCTATGGCTACACCTTC.